Sequencing of this T cell receptor (beta chain) was carried out in a study of T cells after yellow fever vaccination. This clonotype has just a few counts. Production of TCR cDNA was by 5'RACE template switching, which also added a universal primer site and UMIs. A single record per CDR3 protein comes from TCRdb applying MiXCR to the 5' RACE reads. The profile shows about 550,000 distinct CDR3 sequences, approximately 21% of them singletons. The sample consisted of PBMCs, taken 15 days after the yellow fever booster vaccination. The clonotype was recovered from a man aged 30 to 45 who received the YFV17D yellow fever vaccine.

The CDR3 sequence: CASSRDRVTETQYF. In DNA, the CDR3 is TGTGCCAGCAGTAGGGACAGGGTAACGGAGACCCAGTACTTC. The chain employs TRBV2 and TRBJ2-5; 9 nucleotides agree with TRBD1. The V gene's germline CDR1 is SNHLY and CDR2 FYNNEI. V trimming: 5 bases; J trimming: 5 bases; junction bases outside the gene matches: 6. This CDR3 has 14 amino acids.